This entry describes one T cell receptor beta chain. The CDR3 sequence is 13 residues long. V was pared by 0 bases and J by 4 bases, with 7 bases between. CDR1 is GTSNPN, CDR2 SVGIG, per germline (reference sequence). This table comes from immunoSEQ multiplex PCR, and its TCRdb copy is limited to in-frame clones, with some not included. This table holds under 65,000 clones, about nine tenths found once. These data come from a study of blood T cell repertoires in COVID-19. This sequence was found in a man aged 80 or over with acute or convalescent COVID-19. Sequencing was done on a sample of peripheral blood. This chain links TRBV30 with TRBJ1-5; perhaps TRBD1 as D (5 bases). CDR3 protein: CAWSVGENQPQHF. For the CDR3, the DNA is TGTGCCTGGAGTGTAGGGGAAAATCAGCCCCAGCATTTT.